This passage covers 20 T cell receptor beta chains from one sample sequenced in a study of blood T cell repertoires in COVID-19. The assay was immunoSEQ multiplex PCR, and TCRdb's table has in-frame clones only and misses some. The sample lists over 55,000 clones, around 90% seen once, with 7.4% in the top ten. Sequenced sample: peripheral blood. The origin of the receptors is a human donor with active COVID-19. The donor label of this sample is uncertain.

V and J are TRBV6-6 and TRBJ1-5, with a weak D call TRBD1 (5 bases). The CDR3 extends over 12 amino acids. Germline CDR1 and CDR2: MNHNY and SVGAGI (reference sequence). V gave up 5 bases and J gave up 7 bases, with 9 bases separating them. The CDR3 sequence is CASSSQGQPQHF. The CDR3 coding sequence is TGTGCCAGCAGTAGTCAGGGCCAGCCCCAGCATTTT.

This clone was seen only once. The chain's CDR3 is CATSDLSEQPNYGYTF. In DNA form, the CDR3 reads TGTGCCACCAGTGACCTGTCAGAACAACCAAACTATGGCTACACCTTC. V usage is TRBV24-1 and J usage is TRBJ1-2; D is uncertain. Trimming took 4 bases from V and 2 from J, leaving 16 bases between them. CDR1 KGHDR and CDR2 SFDVKD come from the germline V gene. The CDR3 runs to 16 residues.

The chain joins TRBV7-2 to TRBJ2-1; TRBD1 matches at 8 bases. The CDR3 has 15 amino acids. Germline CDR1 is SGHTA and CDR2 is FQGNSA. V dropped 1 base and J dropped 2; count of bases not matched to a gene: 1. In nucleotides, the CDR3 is TGTGCCAGCAGCTTAGGGACAGGGCCCTACAATGAGCAGTTCTTC. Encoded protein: CASSLGTGPYNEQFF.

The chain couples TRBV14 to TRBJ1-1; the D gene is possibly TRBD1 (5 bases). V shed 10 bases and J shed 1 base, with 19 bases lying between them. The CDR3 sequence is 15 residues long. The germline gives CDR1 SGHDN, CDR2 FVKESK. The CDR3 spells CATHTGRGTNTEAFF. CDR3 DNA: TGTGCCACGCATACTGGCCGGGGGACGAACACTGAAGCTTTCTTT.

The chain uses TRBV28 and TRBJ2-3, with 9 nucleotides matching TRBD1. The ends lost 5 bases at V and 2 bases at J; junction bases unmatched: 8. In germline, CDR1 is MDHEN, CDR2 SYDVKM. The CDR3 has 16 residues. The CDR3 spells CASSSRDRDPTDTQYF. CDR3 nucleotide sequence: TGTGCCAGCAGTAGCCGGGACAGGGACCCCACAGATACGCAGTATTTT.

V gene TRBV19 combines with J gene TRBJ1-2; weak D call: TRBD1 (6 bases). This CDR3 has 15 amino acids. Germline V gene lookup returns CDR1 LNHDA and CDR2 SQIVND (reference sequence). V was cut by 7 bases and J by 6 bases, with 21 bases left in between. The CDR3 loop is CASTLRGVAGDGYTF. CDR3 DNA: TGTGCCAGTACCCTAAGGGGTGTGGCAGGGGATGGCTACACCTTC.

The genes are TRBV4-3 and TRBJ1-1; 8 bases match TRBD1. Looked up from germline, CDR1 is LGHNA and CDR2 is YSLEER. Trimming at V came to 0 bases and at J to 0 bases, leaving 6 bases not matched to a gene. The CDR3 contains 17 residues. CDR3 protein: CASSQDGQGAMNTEAFF. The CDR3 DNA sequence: TGCGCCAGCAGCCAAGACGGGCAGGGGGCGATGAACACTGAAGCTTTCTTT.

CDR3: CASSRGGHGGYNEQFF. In DNA, the CDR3 is TGTGCCAGCAGCCGAGGAGGTCACGGGGGATACAATGAGCAGTTCTTC. The chain carries TRBV7-6 and TRBJ2-1; D is possibly TRBD2 (6 bases). This CDR3 has 16 residues. The germline CDR1 and CDR2 sequences are SGHVS and FNYEAQ. Trimming took off 5 bases at V and 4 bases at J, with 18 bases between the two ends.

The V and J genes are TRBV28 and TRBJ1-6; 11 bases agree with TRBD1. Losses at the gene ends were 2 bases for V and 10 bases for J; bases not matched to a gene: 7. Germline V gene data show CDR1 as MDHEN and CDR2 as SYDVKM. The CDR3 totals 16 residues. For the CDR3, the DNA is TGTGCCAGCAGTTTACTTGAGGGACAGGGGGGCTCACCCCTCCACTTT. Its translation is CASSLLEGQGGSPLHF.

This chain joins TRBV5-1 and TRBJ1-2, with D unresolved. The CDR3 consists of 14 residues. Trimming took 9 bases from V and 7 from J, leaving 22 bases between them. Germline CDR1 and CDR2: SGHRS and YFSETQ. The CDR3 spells CATSEEPRRGGYTF. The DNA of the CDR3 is TGCGCCACCAGTGAGGAGCCGCGACGAGGTGGCTACACCTTC.

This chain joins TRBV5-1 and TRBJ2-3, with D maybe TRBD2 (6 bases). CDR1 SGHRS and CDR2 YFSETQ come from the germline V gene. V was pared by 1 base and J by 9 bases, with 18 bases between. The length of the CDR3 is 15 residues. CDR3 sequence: CASSLFGSSEDTQYF. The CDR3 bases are TGCGCCAGCAGCTTGTTTGGGTCTAGCGAAGACACGCAGTATTTT.

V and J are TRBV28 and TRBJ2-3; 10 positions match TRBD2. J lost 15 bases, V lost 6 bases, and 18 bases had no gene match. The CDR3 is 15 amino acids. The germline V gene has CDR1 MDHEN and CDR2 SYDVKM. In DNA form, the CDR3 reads TGTGCCAGCAGCGGGGGTAGCGGGGGGTCAAACCGGGATTATTTT. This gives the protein CASSGGSGGSNRDYF.

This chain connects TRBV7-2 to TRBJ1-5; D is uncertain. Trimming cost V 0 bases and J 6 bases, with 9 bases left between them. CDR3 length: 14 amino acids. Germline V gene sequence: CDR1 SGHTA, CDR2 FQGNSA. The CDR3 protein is CASSLASGPQPQHF. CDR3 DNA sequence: TGTGCCAGCAGCTTAGCCTCTGGCCCTCAGCCCCAGCATTTT.

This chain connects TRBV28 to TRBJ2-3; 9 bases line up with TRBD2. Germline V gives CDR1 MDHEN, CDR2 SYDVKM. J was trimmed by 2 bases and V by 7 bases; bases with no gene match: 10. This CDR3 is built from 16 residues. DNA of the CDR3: TGTGCCAGCACCAAAGGGAGCGGGAGGCCCACAGATACGCAGTATTTT. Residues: CASTKGSGRPTDTQYF.

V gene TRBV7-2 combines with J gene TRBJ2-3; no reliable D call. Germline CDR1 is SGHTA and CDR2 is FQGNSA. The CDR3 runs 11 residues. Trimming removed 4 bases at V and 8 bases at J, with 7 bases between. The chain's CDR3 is CASSSGATQYF. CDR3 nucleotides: TGTGCCAGCAGCTCCGGAGCTACGCAGTATTTT. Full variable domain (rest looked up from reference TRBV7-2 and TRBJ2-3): GAGVSQSPSNKVTEKGKDVELRCDPISGHTALYWYRQSLGQGLEFLIYFQGNSAPDKSGLPSDRFSAERTGGSVSTLTIQRTQQEDSAVYLCASSSGATQYFGPGTRLTVL.

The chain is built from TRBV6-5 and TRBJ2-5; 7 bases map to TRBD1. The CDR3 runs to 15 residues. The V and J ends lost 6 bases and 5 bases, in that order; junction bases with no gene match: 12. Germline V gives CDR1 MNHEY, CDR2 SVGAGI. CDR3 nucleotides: TGTGCCAGCAGGCCCTTAGAGGGGGCTGGGGAGACCCAGTACTTC. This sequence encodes CASRPLEGAGETQYF.

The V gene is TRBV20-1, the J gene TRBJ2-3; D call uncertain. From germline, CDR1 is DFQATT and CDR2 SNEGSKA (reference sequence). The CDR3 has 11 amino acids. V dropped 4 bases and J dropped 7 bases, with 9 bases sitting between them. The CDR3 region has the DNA TGCAGTGCTAAAGTTAGTTATACGCAGTATTTT. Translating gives CSAKVSYTQYF.

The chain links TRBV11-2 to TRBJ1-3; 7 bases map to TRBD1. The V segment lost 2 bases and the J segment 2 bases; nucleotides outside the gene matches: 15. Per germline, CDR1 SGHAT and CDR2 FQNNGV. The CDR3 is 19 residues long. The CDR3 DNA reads TGTGCCAGCAGCTTAAAGGAGGGGGCGAGGGTCATGGCTGGAAACACCATATATTTT. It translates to CASSLKEGARVMAGNTIYF.

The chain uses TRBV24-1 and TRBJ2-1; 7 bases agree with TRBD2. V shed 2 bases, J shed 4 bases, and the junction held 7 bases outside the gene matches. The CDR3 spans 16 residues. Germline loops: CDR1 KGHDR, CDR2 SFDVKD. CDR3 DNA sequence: TGTGCCACCAGTGATTGGGGCGGGAGAGCATACAATGAGCAGTTCTTC. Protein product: CATSDWGGRAYNEQFF.

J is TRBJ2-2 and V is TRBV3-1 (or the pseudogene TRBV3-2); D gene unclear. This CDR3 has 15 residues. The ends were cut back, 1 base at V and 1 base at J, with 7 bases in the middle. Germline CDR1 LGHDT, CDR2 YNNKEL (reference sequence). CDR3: CASSQGKRNTGELFF. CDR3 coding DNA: TGTGCCAGCAGCCAAGGTAAGAGGAACACCGGGGAGCTGTTTTTT.